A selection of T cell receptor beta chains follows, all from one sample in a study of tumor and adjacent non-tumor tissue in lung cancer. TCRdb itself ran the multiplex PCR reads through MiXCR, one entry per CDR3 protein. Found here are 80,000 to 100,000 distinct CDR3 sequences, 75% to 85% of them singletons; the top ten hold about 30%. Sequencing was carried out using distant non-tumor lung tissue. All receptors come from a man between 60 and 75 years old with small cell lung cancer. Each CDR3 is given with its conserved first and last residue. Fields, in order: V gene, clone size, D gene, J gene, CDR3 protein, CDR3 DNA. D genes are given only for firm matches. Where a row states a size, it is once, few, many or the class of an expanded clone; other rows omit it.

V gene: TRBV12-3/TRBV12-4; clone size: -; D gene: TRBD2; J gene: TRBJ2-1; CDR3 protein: CASSKSSGSPYNEQFF; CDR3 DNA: TGTGCAAGCAGTAAGTCTAGCGGGAGTCCCTACAATGAGCAGTTCTTC
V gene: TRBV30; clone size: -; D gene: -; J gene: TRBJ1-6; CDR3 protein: CAWSGTLIGSPLHF; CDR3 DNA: TGTGCCTGGAGTGGTACCTTGATCGGTTCACCCCTCCACTTT
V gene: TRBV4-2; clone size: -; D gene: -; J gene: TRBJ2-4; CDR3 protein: CASSQVVSVDVQYF; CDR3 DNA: TGTGCCAGCAGCCAAGTTGTTAGCGTGGACGTTCAGTACTTC
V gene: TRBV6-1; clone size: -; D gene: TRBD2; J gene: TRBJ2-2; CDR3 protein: CASRLAGVTGELLF; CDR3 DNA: TGTGCCAGCAGACTAGCGGGTGTCACCGGGGAGCTGCTTTTT
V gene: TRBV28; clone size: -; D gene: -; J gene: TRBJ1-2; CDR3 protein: CASQTVGNYGYTF; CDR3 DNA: TGTGCCAGCCAAACAGTGGGGAACTATGGCTACACTTTC
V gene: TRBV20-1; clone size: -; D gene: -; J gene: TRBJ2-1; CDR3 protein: CSARGTTGGDYYGQFF; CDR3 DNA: TGCAGTGCTAGGGGTACCACAGGGGGGGACTACTATGGGCAGTTCTTC
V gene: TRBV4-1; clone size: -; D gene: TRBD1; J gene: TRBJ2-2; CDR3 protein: CASSRKGAYTGELFF; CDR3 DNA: TGCGCTAGCAGCAGAAAGGGGGCCTATACCGGGGAGCTGTTTTTT
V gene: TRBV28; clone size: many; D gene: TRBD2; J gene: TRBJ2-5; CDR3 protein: CASSDGTSGRARETQYF; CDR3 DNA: TGTGCCAGCAGTGATGGGACTAGCGGGAGGGCCAGAGAGACCCAGTACTTC
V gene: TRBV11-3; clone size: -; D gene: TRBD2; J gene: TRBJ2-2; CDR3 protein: CDSTRDDTGLVGRTGELFF; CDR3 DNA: TGTGACAGCACTCGTGATGACACGGGACTAGTGGGTCGCACCGGGGAGCTGTTTTTT
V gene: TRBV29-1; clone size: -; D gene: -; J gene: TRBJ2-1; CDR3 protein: CSVGSRISYNEQFF; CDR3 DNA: TGCAGCGTTGGGTCGCGGATCTCCTACAATGAGCAGTTCTTC